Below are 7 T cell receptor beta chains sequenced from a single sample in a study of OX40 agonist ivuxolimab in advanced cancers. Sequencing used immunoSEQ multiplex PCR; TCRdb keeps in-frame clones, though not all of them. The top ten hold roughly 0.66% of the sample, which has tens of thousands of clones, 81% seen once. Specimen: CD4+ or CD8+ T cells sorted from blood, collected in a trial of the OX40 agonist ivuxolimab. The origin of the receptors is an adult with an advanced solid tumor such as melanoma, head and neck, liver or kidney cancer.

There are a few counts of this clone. The CDR3 reads CASRTLPRFDETQYF. The CDR3 DNA is TGTGCCAGCAGGACCCTCCCGCGTTTCGATGAGACCCAGTACTTC. The chain joins TRBV5-4 to TRBJ2-5; no reliable D call. The germline CDR1 and CDR2 sequences are SGHNT and YYREEE (reference sequence). CDR3 length: 15 residues. Trimming took off 5 bases at V and 5 bases at J, with 19 bases between the two ends.

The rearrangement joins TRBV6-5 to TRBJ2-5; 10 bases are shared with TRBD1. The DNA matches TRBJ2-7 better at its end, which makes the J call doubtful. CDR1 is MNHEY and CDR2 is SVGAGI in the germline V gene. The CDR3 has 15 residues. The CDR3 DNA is TGTGCCAGCACCGGCCCCGGGACAGGGGCCTACGAGCAGTACTTC. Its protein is CASTGPGTGAYEQYF.

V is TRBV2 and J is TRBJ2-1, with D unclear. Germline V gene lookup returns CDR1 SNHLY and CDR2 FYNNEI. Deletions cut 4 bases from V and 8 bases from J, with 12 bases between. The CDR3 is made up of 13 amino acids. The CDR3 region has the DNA TGTGCCAGCAGTGTCCGGCAAGACGATGAGCAGTTCTTC. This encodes CASSVRQDDEQFF. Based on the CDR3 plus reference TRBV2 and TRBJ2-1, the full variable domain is EPEVTQTPSHQVTQMGQEVILRCVPISNHLYFYWYRQILGQKVEFLVSFYNNEISEKSEIFDDQFSVERPDGSNFTLKIRSTKLEDSAMYFCASSVRQDDEQFFGPGTRLTVL.

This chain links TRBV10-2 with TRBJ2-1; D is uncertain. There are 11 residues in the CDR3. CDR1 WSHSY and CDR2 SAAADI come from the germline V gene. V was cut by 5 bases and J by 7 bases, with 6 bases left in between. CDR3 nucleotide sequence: TGCGCCAGCAGTCAACAGAATGAGCAGTTCTTC. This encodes CASSQQNEQFF.

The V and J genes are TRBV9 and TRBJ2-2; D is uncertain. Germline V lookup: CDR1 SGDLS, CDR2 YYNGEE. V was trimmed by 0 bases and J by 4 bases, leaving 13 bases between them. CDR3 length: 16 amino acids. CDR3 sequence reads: CASSVVWGSGTGELFF. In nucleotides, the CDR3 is TGTGCCAGCAGCGTAGTCTGGGGATCGGGCACCGGGGAGCTGTTTTTT. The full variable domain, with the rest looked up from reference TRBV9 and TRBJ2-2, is DSGVTQTPKHLITATGQRVTLRCSPRSGDLSVYWYQQSLDQGLQFLIQYYNGEERAKGNILERFSAQQFPDLHSELNLSSLELGDSALYFCASSVVWGSGTGELFFGEGSRLTVL.

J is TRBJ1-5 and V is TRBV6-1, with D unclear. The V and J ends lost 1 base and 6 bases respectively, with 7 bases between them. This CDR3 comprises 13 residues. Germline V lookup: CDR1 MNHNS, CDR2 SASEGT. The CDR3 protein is CASSEVGVQPQHF. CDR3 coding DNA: TGTGCCAGCAGTGAAGTCGGGGTTCAGCCCCAGCATTTT.

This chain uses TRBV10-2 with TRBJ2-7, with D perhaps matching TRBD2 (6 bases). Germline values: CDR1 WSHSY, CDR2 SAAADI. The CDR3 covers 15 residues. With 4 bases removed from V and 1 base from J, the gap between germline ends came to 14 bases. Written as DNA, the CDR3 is TGCGCCAGCAGTGTCTTGGCGGGGTTATCCTACGAGCAGTACTTC. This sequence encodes CASSVLAGLSYEQYF.